These 26 T cell receptor beta chains share one sample of origin, sequenced in a study of cytomegalovirus exposure and HLA in healthy donors. PCR primers comprised 60 Vbeta and 13 Jbeta primers. Assay: immunoSEQ multiplex PCR; the TCRdb copy retains only in-frame clones and omits some. Found here are tens of thousands of clones, roughly 69% of them singletons; the top ten hold 20% to 25%. Sequenced material: PBMCs. Receptors were obtained from a man between 50 and 59 years old in good health and CMV-seropositive.

This clone was seen a handful of times. The rearrangement uses TRBV10-3 and TRBJ2-2, with 7 bases that match TRBD1. The germline gives CDR1 ENHRY, CDR2 SYGVKD. CDR3 length: 14 residues. J was trimmed by 6 bases and V by 3 bases; bases with no gene match: 4. CDR3 bases: TGTGCCATCAGTGAAACCGGACAGGCCGGGGAGCTGTTTTTT. It yields the protein CAISETGQAGELFF.

This chain links TRBV15 with TRBJ1-1; D not certain. Looked up from germline, CDR1 is LNHNV and CDR2 is YYDKDF (reference sequence). Trimming pared 1 base from V and 2 bases from J, leaving 11 bases between. This CDR3 is built from 15 residues. CDR3 in amino acids: CATSRVKALNTEAFF. CDR3 DNA sequence: TGTGCCACCAGCAGAGTGAAAGCCCTCAACACTGAAGCTTTCTTT. Supplemented by reference TRBV15 and TRBJ1-1, the full variable domain reads DAMVIQNPRYQVTQFGKPVTLSCSQTLNHNVMYWYQQKSSQAPKLLFHYYDKDFNNEADTPDNFQSRRPNTSFCFLDIRSPGLGDTAMYLCATSRVKALNTEAFFGQGTRLTVV.

The chain has TRBV5-4 and TRBJ1-4; the match to TRBD1 covers 8 bases. Germline V gives CDR1 SGHNT, CDR2 YYREEE (reference sequence). Trimming cost V 3 bases and J 8 bases; bases outside gene matches: 9. The CDR3 is 15 amino acids. The CDR3 protein is CASSYGQGILEKLFF. In nucleotides, the CDR3 is TGTGCCAGCAGCTACGGACAGGGTATATTAGAAAAACTGTTTTTT. Full variable domain (missing parts from reference TRBV5-4 and TRBJ1-4): ETGVTQSPTHLIKTRGQQVTLRCSSQSGHNTVSWYQQALGQGPQFIFQYYREEENGRGNFPPRFSGLQFPNYSSELNVNALELDDSALYLCASSYGQGILEKLFFGSGTQLSVL.

This chain links TRBV30 with TRBJ2-1, with TRBD1 identical over 9 bases. The germline gives CDR1 GTSNPN, CDR2 SVGIG (reference sequence). This CDR3 is 14 amino acids long. Germline trimming cut 3 bases from V and 9 bases from J; bases unmatched to any gene: 9. CDR3 coding DNA: TGTGCCTGGAGGGTGGGACAGGGTGTTGGTGAGCAGTTCTTC. This encodes CAWRVGQGVGEQFF.

The V gene is TRBV7-9, the J gene TRBJ2-5, with 7 bases lining up with TRBD2. The CDR3 is made up of 14 amino acids. The germline CDR1 and CDR2 sequences are SEHNR and FQNEAQ (reference sequence). V lost 4 bases, J lost 3 bases, and 5 bases stayed unmatched. The chain's CDR3 is CASSSLAGEETQYF. In nucleotides, the CDR3 is TGTGCCAGCAGCTCCTTAGCGGGCGAAGAGACCCAGTACTTC.

This chain joins TRBV4-1 and TRBJ1-2, with no clear D. The germline gives CDR1 MGHRA, CDR2 YSYEKL. The CDR3 totals 12 residues. The V gene lost 4 bases and the J gene lost 4 bases, with 7 bases spanning the gap. Written as DNA, the CDR3 is TGCGCCAGCAGCCCCGGGTCCTATGGCTACACCTTC. The encoded protein is CASSPGSYGYTF.

The chain employs TRBV6-5 and TRBJ1-6; 9 nucleotides match TRBD1. The germline gives CDR1 MNHEY, CDR2 SVGAGI. CDR3 length: 13 amino acids. V dropped 6 bases and J dropped 9; count of bases not matched to a gene: 3. DNA for the CDR3: TGTGCCAGCAGGGGACAGGGACTTTCACCCCTCCACTTT. Amino acids: CASRGQGLSPLHF.

This clone has more than one count but fewer than ten. The chain carries TRBV25-1 and TRBJ2-7, with TRBD1 matching 9 bases. Germline V gene data show CDR1 as MGHDK and CDR2 as SYGVNS. The CDR3 runs to 13 residues. V trimming: 4 bases; J trimming: 6 bases; junction bases outside the gene matches: 4. This chain's CDR3 is CASSAGTGTEQYF. For the CDR3, the DNA is TGTGCCAGCAGTGCCGGGACAGGGACCGAGCAGTACTTC.

This chain uses TRBV30 with TRBJ2-6, with 8 positions matching TRBD1. The CDR3 is made up of 15 amino acids. Germline V gives CDR1 GTSNPN, CDR2 SVGIG (reference sequence). V lost 2 bases, J lost 11 bases, and 11 bases stayed unmatched. CDR3: CAWSSRQGKVDVLTF. In nucleotides, the CDR3 is TGTGCCTGGAGTTCACGACAGGGGAAGGTTGACGTCCTGACTTTC.

This rearrangement joins TRBV29-1 to TRBJ2-1, with D possibly matching TRBD1 (5 bases). The CDR3 extends over 14 amino acids. Germline values: CDR1 SQVTM, CDR2 ANQGSEA. The V end lost 1 base, the J end lost 7 bases, and 14 bases lay between the germline ends. CDR3 DNA: TGCAGCGTTGAAGCAGGGTTCGATCCGAATGAGCAGTTCTTC. It translates to CSVEAGFDPNEQFF.

The V call is TRBV4-1, the J call TRBJ2-5; 8 bases are shared with TRBD2. Germline V gene lookup returns CDR1 MGHRA and CDR2 YSYEKL. Germline trimming cut 1 base from V and 1 base from J; bases unmatched to any gene: 2. CDR3 length: 15 amino acids. In nucleotides, the CDR3 is TGCGCCAGCAGCCAAGGACTAGCGCTCCAAGAGACCCAGTACTTC. Residues: CASSQGLALQETQYF.

The chain has TRBV9 and TRBJ2-1; D might be TRBD1 (6 bases). The CDR3 has 14 residues. Between the trimmed V and J ends, which lost 4 bases and 9 bases, there was a span of 17 bases. Germline V gene data show CDR1 as SGDLS and CDR2 as YYNGEE. The CDR3 loop reads CASSITGLGAEQFF. The CDR3 nucleotides read TGTGCCAGCAGCATCACAGGGTTAGGGGCTGAGCAGTTCTTC.

In regard to this clone: The germline gene is not matched at one end of the junction; a read error may be the cause. The chain recombines TRBV2 with TRBJ2-5; D is unresolved. The CDR3 runs to 12 residues. Germline values: CDR1 SNHLY, CDR2 FYNNEI. CDR3 residues: CASNELQETQYF. The CDR3 DNA reads TGTGCCAGCAATGAACTTCAAGAGACCCAGTACTTC.

This clone occurred a few times. In DNA, the CDR3 is TGTGCCAGCAGCTTAGAATTCCTTGTTGAGGGGTTCTTC. Translation: CASSLEFLVEGFF. The chain couples TRBV7-9 to TRBJ2-1; maybe TRBD2 (5 bases). The CDR3 consists of 13 residues. The germline CDR1 and CDR2 sequences are SEHNR and FQNEAQ (reference sequence). Trimming took off 1 base at V and 15 bases at J, with 16 bases between the two ends.

V is TRBV5-1 and J is TRBJ2-7; possible D gene TRBD2, 6 bases. The CDR3 length is 14 residues. Between the trimmed V and J ends, which lost 4 bases and 3 bases, there was a span of 14 bases. CDR1 and CDR2 (germline): SGHRS, YFSETQ. The CDR3 DNA sequence: TGCGCCAGCAGCAGAGACGGGGGAGGCTACGAGCAGTACTTC. This codes for CASSRDGGGYEQYF. The full variable domain, completed using reference TRBV5-1 and TRBJ2-7, is KAGVTQTPRYLIKTRGQQVTLSCSPISGHRSVSWYQQTPGQGLQFLFEYFSETQRNKGNFPGRFSGRQFSNSRSEMNVSTLELGDSALYLCASSRDGGGYEQYFGPGTRLTVT.

The CDR3 sequence is CASSLNGGSYNEQFF. Written as DNA, the CDR3 is TGTGCCAGCAGCTTAAACGGGGGGTCCTACAATGAGCAGTTCTTC. The V and J genes are TRBV7-9 and TRBJ2-1; 7 nucleotides line up with TRBD2. Per the germline V gene, CDR1 is SEHNR and CDR2 is FQNEAQ (reference sequence). J gave up 1 base and V 2 bases, and 2 bases lay outside the gene matches. The CDR3 has 15 residues.

The rearrangement links TRBV1 to TRBJ1-5. TRBV1 is a pseudogene segment. The CDR3 length is 14 residues. The CDR3 nucleotides are TGCACCAGCAGCCGGGGGAGGGTGGATCAGCCCCAGCATTTT. This sequence encodes CTSSRGRVDQPQHF.

The chain couples TRBV10-3 to TRBJ1-1; D possibly corresponds to TRBD1 (6 bases). The germline gives CDR1 ENHRY, CDR2 SYGVKD. Trimming left V 6 bases short and J 1 base short, with 12 bases between. The CDR3 has 14 residues. CDR3 sequence reads: CAIRLDSSNTEAFF. In nucleotides, the CDR3 is TGTGCCATCAGACTGGACAGTTCGAACACTGAAGCTTTCTTT.

The rearrangement links TRBV4-1 to TRBJ2-7; D ambiguous. CDR3 length: 15 residues. CDR1 MGHRA and CDR2 YSYEKL come from the germline V gene. Trimming pared 0 bases from V and 1 base from J, leaving 10 bases between. The CDR3 coding sequence is TGCGCCAGCAGCCAAGATCTTTCCAGATCCTACGAGCAGTACTTC. This encodes CASSQDLSRSYEQYF.

This clone occurred a few times. The chain uses TRBV6-5 and TRBJ1-1, with TRBD1 matching over 7 bases. V shed 6 bases, J shed 7 bases, and the junction held 8 bases outside the gene matches. Germline assignment: CDR1 MNHEY and CDR2 SVGAGI. The CDR3 sequence is 13 residues long. CDR3 in amino acids: CASRIGTEVEAFF. CDR3 DNA: TGTGCCAGCAGGATTGGGACAGAAGTTGAAGCTTTCTTT.

The chain's CDR3 is CASRGRDRADEQYF. The CDR3 nucleotides are TGCGCCAGCAGGGGCCGGGACAGGGCCGACGAGCAGTACTTC. The chain carries TRBV5-1 and TRBJ2-7; 9 nucleotides align to TRBD1. This CDR3 contains 14 residues. Trimming cost V 5 bases and J 5 bases; bases outside gene matches: 8. CDR1 is SGHRS and CDR2 is YFSETQ in the germline V gene.

The chain is built from TRBV27 and TRBJ2-7; 10 bases fit TRBD1. Germline values: CDR1 MNHEY, CDR2 SMNVEV (reference sequence). There are 14 residues in the CDR3. V lost 3 bases to trimming and J lost 6 bases; unmatched junction nucleotides: 5. CDR3 sequence (DNA): TGTGCCAGCAGTTTTTTGGGACAGGGGAGCGAGCAGTACTTC. Translating gives CASSFLGQGSEQYF.

This clone has only a few counts. The V call is TRBV28, the J call TRBJ2-1; no clear D gene. Germline-derived CDR1 and CDR2 are MDHEN and SYDVKM. Trimming took 10 bases from V and 9 from J, leaving 16 bases between them. The length of the CDR3 is 12 residues. CDR3 nucleotide sequence: TGTGCCACCGAGACCTCTTTAGCTGAGCAGTTCTTC. This translates into CATETSLAEQFF.

The chain uses TRBV30 and TRBJ1-1; D call uncertain. CDR3 size: 12 residues. Germline CDR1 and CDR2: GTSNPN and SVGIG (reference sequence). V gave up 4 bases and J gave up 2 bases, with 8 bases separating them. CDR3 coding DNA: TGTGCCTGGAACGAGAGAAACACTGAAGCTTTCTTT. Translating it yields CAWNERNTEAFF.

A note on this clone: At one end the junction does not follow the germline gene, possibly because of a read error. This rearrangement joins TRBV6-1 to TRBJ2-7, with 10 nucleotides matching TRBD2. CDR1 MNHNS and CDR2 SASEGT come from the germline V gene. The CDR3 consists of 14 residues. The CDR3 region has the DNA TGTGCCAGCAGTGAAGCCAGGACTAGCGGTAGGAGAAGCTTC. Residues: CASSEARTSGRRSF.

The genes are TRBV30 and TRBJ1-5; D is uncertain. Germline V gene data show CDR1 as GTSNPN and CDR2 as SVGIG (reference sequence). Trimming removed 1 base from V and 7 bases from J, with 8 bases in between. This CDR3 comprises 12 residues. The CDR3 coding sequence is TGTGCCTGGAGTGATGGAGGACAGCCCCAGCATTTT. Its protein is CAWSDGGQPQHF.